Sequencing of this TCR beta chain was carried out in a study of T cells in localized non-small cell lung cancer. The CDR3 consists of 15 residues. Germline V gene lookup returns CDR1 MNHNS and CDR2 SASEGT. Trimming at V came to 5 bases and at J to 2 bases, leaving 8 bases not matched to a gene. Libraries were prepared by immunoSEQ multiplex PCR; TCRdb keeps only in-frame clonotypes and omits some of them. The sample has some 72,000 clones, 80% to 90% seen once. Study-wide points: Analysis by sequencing included only one tumor region, so heterogeneity remains possible. Tumor showed lower T cell clonality than uninvolved adjacent lung, where it was highest. The study detected a median approximately 54 of the top 100 tumor clones in adjacent lung.

Details on this clone: Its specificity is unknown.

This sequence originates from a man between 40 and 70 years old with stage I lung adenocarcinoma. The specimen was peripheral blood, collected before any cancer treatment. J is TRBJ2-7 and V is TRBV6-1; 8 positions agree with TRBD2. The CDR3 spells CASSRPGTSTYEQYF. The CDR3 bases are TGTGCCAGCAGTAGGCCCGGGACTAGTACCTACGAGCAGTACTTC.